These T cell receptor beta chains were read from a single sample in a study of T cells in Graves' hyperthyroidism and ophthalmopathy. TCRdb independently ran MiXCR on the multiplex PCR reads; one entry per CDR3 protein. The sample includes some 770,000 distinct CDR3 sequences, about 17% of them seen just once. The sequenced sample was blood. These receptors were obtained from a young man with Graves' hyperthyroidism. Each CDR3 is given with its conserved first and last residue. A D gene is named only where the DNA matches it firmly. Size values are once, few and many counts, or a class for expanded clones, and some rows have none.

d_gene: -; j_gene: TRBJ1-2; abundance: many; v_gene: TRBV12-3/TRBV12-4; CDR3aa: CASSSGTIYGYTF; CDR3nt: TGTGCCAGCAGTTCCGGGACTATCTATGGCTACACCTTC
d_gene: TRBD1; j_gene: TRBJ2-1; abundance: -; v_gene: TRBV20-1; CDR3aa: CSARDPGTGNYNEQFF; CDR3nt: TGCAGTGCTAGAGATCCAGGGACAGGGAATTACAATGAGCAGTTCTTC
d_gene: TRBD1; j_gene: TRBJ1-5; abundance: -; v_gene: TRBV15; CDR3aa: CATSTGTGDQPQHF; CDR3nt: TGTGCCACCAGCACCGGGACAGGGGATCAGCCCCAGCATTTT
d_gene: -; j_gene: TRBJ2-7; abundance: many; v_gene: TRBV28; CDR3aa: CASSLSGPEGYEQYF; CDR3nt: TGTGCCAGCAGTTTGAGCGGCCCGGAGGGCTACGAGCAGTACTTC
d_gene: -; j_gene: TRBJ2-6; abundance: many; v_gene: TRBV12-3/TRBV12-4; CDR3aa: CASSRGARGANVLTF; CDR3nt: TGTGCCAGCAGTAGAGGCGCCCGTGGGGCCAACGTCCTGACTTTC
d_gene: -; j_gene: TRBJ2-1; abundance: -; v_gene: TRBV9; CDR3aa: CASSVGGWGSYNEQFF; CDR3nt: TGTGCCAGCAGCGTAGGAGGGTGGGGCTCCTACAATGAGCAGTTCTTC
d_gene: -; j_gene: TRBJ2-7; abundance: many; v_gene: TRBV20-1; CDR3aa: CSARGKTEEQYF; CDR3nt: TGCAGTGCTAGAGGGAAGACAGAAGAGCAGTACTTC
d_gene: TRBD2; j_gene: TRBJ2-4; abundance: -; v_gene: TRBV5-5; CDR3aa: CASTPGASGKNIQYF; CDR3nt: TGTGCCAGCACCCCCGGTGCTAGCGGCAAAAACATTCAGTACTTC
d_gene: -; j_gene: TRBJ2-1; abundance: few; v_gene: TRBV7-8; CDR3aa: CASSLDLIFSYNEQFF; CDR3nt: TGTGCCAGCAGCTTAGACCTCATCTTCTCCTACAATGAGCAGTTCTTC
d_gene: TRBD1; j_gene: TRBJ2-5; abundance: many; v_gene: TRBV9; CDR3aa: CASSVGQGQTQYF; CDR3nt: TGTGCCAGCAGCGTAGGACAGGGGCAGACCCAGTACTTC
d_gene: -; j_gene: TRBJ1-1; abundance: many; v_gene: TRBV7-2; CDR3aa: CASSSDYDGGGAFF; CDR3nt: TGTGCCAGCAGCTCGGACTATGACGGCGGCGGGGCTTTCTTT
d_gene: TRBD1; j_gene: TRBJ1-2; abundance: -; v_gene: TRBV9; CDR3aa: CASSENRDRSNYGYTF; CDR3nt: TGTGCCAGCAGCGAGAACCGGGACAGGAGCAACTATGGCTACACCTTC
d_gene: -; j_gene: TRBJ1-4; abundance: -; v_gene: TRBV29-1; CDR3aa: CSAHVWLEEKLFF; CDR3nt: TGCAGCGCCCACGTTTGGCTCGAAGAAAAACTGTTTTTT
d_gene: TRBD1; j_gene: TRBJ2-1; abundance: few; v_gene: TRBV9; CDR3aa: CASSFTGGRDNEQFF; CDR3nt: TGTGCCAGCAGCTTTACAGGGGGCAGGGACAATGAGCAGTTCTTC
d_gene: -; j_gene: TRBJ2-1; abundance: once; v_gene: TRBV4-1; CDR3aa: CASSLRPGQGSYNEQFF; CDR3nt: TGCGCCAGCAGCCTCAGACCGGGACAAGGATCCTACAATGAGCAGTTCTTC
d_gene: TRBD2; j_gene: TRBJ2-1; abundance: -; v_gene: TRBV11-3; CDR3aa: CASSLASGWEKEQFF; CDR3nt: TGTGCCAGCAGCTTAGCTAGCGGTTGGGAGAAGGAGCAGTTCTTC
d_gene: TRBD1; j_gene: TRBJ1-6; abundance: -; v_gene: TRBV4-1; CDR3aa: CASSLGQGDNSPLHF; CDR3nt: TGCGCCAGCAGCCTAGGACAGGGGGATAATTCACCCCTCCACTTT
d_gene: -; j_gene: TRBJ2-3; abundance: many; v_gene: TRBV2; CDR3aa: CASSEAGRGIWTDTQYF; CDR3nt: TGTGCCAGCAGTGAAGCAGGCAGGGGTATTTGGACAGATACGCAGTATTTT
d_gene: -; j_gene: TRBJ1-5; abundance: few; v_gene: TRBV7-8; CDR3aa: CASSLTSSNQPQHF; CDR3nt: TGTGCCAGCAGCTTAACTTCTAGCAATCAGCCCCAGCATTTT
d_gene: -; j_gene: TRBJ2-1; abundance: many; v_gene: TRBV11-3; CDR3aa: CASSSYTDPEQFF; CDR3nt: TGTGCCAGCAGCTCTTACACGGACCCTGAGCAGTTCTTC
d_gene: -; j_gene: TRBJ1-5; abundance: few; v_gene: TRBV12-5; CDR3aa: CASGSPNQPQHF; CDR3nt: TGTGCTAGTGGTTCCCCTAATCAGCCCCAGCATTTT
d_gene: -; j_gene: TRBJ1-5; abundance: many; v_gene: TRBV2; CDR3aa: CASSVTRESQPQHF; CDR3nt: TGTGCCAGCAGTGTCACCAGGGAAAGTCAGCCCCAGCATTTT
d_gene: TRBD2; j_gene: TRBJ2-1; abundance: few; v_gene: TRBV20-1; CDR3aa: CSAPPSGWAYEQFF; CDR3nt: TGCAGTGCTCCCCCTAGCGGGTGGGCCTATGAGCAGTTCTTC
d_gene: TRBD1; j_gene: TRBJ2-6; abundance: few; v_gene: TRBV7-9; CDR3aa: CASSSDRRLNSGANVLTF; CDR3nt: TGTGCCAGCAGCTCGGACAGGCGACTCAACTCTGGGGCCAACGTCCTGACTTTC
d_gene: -; j_gene: TRBJ1-3; abundance: few; v_gene: TRBV20-1; CDR3aa: CSARSGSSGNTIYF; CDR3nt: TGCAGTGCTAGATCAGGGTCCTCTGGAAACACCATATATTTT
d_gene: TRBD2; j_gene: TRBJ2-3; abundance: many; v_gene: TRBV28; CDR3aa: CASHSSSGSNTDTQYF; CDR3nt: TGTGCCAGCCACTCAAGTAGCGGGAGCAACACAGATACGCAGTATTTT
d_gene: -; j_gene: TRBJ2-7; abundance: -; v_gene: TRBV4-2; CDR3aa: CASSQDWQTLDEQYF; CDR3nt: TGTGCCAGCAGCCAAGATTGGCAGACCCTGGACGAGCAGTACTTC
d_gene: TRBD1; j_gene: TRBJ1-1; abundance: many; v_gene: TRBV7-9; CDR3aa: CASSLQTGKAFF; CDR3nt: TGTGCCAGCAGCCTCCAGACAGGGAAAGCTTTCTTT
d_gene: -; j_gene: TRBJ1-1; abundance: -; v_gene: TRBV7-2; CDR3aa: CASRRGRGRAEAFF; CDR3nt: TGTGCCAGCAGGCGGGGGAGGGGAAGGGCTGAAGCTTTCTTT
d_gene: -; j_gene: TRBJ2-7; abundance: many; v_gene: TRBV28; CDR3aa: CASSLRGPLYEQYF; CDR3nt: TGTGCCAGCAGTTTACGAGGGCCCCTTTACGAGCAGTACTTC
d_gene: -; j_gene: TRBJ2-7; abundance: few; v_gene: TRBV6-4; CDR3aa: CANTTYEQYF; CDR3nt: TGTGCCAACACCACCTACGAGCAGTACTTC
d_gene: TRBD2; j_gene: TRBJ2-7; abundance: few; v_gene: TRBV12-3/TRBV12-4; CDR3aa: CASSSLGLARTYEQYF; CDR3nt: TGTGCCAGCAGTTCGCTCGGACTAGCGAGAACCTACGAGCAGTACTTC
d_gene: -; j_gene: TRBJ2-5; abundance: -; v_gene: TRBV6-2/TRBV6-3; CDR3aa: CASSYVTSETQYF; CDR3nt: TGTGCCAGCAGTTACGTGACATCCGAGACCCAGTACTTC
d_gene: -; j_gene: TRBJ1-1; abundance: many; v_gene: TRBV2; CDR3aa: CASSVELNTEAFF; CDR3nt: TGTGCCAGCAGTGTGGAGCTGAACACTGAAGCTTTCTTT
d_gene: -; j_gene: TRBJ1-5; abundance: -; v_gene: TRBV28; CDR3aa: CASSLFGLTDYSNQPQHF; CDR3nt: TGTGCCAGCAGTTTATTCGGTCTAACCGATTATAGCAATCAGCCCCAGCATTTT
d_gene: -; j_gene: TRBJ2-1; abundance: few; v_gene: TRBV29-1; CDR3aa: CSVGALPFDEQFF; CDR3nt: TGCAGCGTTGGGGCCTTACCTTTTGATGAGCAGTTCTTC
d_gene: TRBD2; j_gene: TRBJ2-1; abundance: few; v_gene: TRBV29-1; CDR3aa: CSHGLAGDEQFF; CDR3nt: TGCAGTCATGGACTAGCGGGAGATGAGCAGTTCTTC
d_gene: TRBD1; j_gene: TRBJ2-6; abundance: few; v_gene: TRBV7-8; CDR3aa: CASSLVRPGQGLAGANVLTF; CDR3nt: TGTGCCAGCAGCTTAGTTAGGCCGGGACAGGGGCTGGCTGGGGCCAACGTCCTGACTTTC
d_gene: TRBD1; j_gene: TRBJ2-7; abundance: few; v_gene: TRBV6-1; CDR3aa: CASNGWDSAYEQYF; CDR3nt: TGTGCCAGCAATGGATGGGACAGCGCCTACGAGCAGTACTTC
d_gene: -; j_gene: TRBJ2-3; abundance: few; v_gene: TRBV7-3; CDR3aa: CASSFRDPSTDTQYF; CDR3nt: TGTGCCAGCAGCTTCCGGGACCCCAGCACAGATACGCAGTATTTT
d_gene: -; j_gene: TRBJ2-7; abundance: -; v_gene: TRBV11-1; CDR3aa: CASTDRRLPLYEQYF; CDR3nt: TGTGCCAGCACCGATCGGAGGCTTCCTTTGTACGAGCAGTACTTC
d_gene: -; j_gene: TRBJ2-3; abundance: many; v_gene: TRBV24-1; CDR3aa: CATSDLGDLTDTQYF; CDR3nt: TGTGCCACCAGTGACTTAGGGGATCTCACAGATACGCAGTATTTT
d_gene: TRBD1; j_gene: TRBJ2-5; abundance: -; v_gene: TRBV28; CDR3aa: CASSLTGGERETQYF; CDR3nt: TGTGCCAGCAGTTTAACAGGGGGAGAGCGAGAGACCCAGTACTTC
d_gene: -; j_gene: TRBJ2-5; abundance: -; v_gene: TRBV11-2; CDR3aa: CASILSFGAALETQYF; CDR3nt: TGTGCCAGCATCCTTAGTTTTGGGGCAGCATTGGAGACCCAGTACTTC
d_gene: -; j_gene: TRBJ1-2; abundance: -; v_gene: TRBV20-1; CDR3aa: CSARFRERVGNYGYTF; CDR3nt: TGCAGTGCTAGATTTCGGGAGAGGGTCGGAAACTATGGCTACACCTTC